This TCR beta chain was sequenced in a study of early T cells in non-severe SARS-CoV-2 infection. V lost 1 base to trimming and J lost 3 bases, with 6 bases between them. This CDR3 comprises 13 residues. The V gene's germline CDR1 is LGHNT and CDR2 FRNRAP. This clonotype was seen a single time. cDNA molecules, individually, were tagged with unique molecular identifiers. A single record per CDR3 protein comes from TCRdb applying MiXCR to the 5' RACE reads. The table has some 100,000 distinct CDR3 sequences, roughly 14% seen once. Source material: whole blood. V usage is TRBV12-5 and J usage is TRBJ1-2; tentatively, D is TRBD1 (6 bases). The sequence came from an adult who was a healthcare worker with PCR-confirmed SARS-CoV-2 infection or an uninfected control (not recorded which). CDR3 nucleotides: TGTGCTAGTGGTTTGGGGACAGACTATGGCTACACCTTC. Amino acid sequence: CASGLGTDYGYTF.